This T cell receptor (beta chain) was found in a study of T cells in Graves' hyperthyroidism and ophthalmopathy. Background on the study: Peripheral blood was secured at the point of initial diagnosis, before any treatment. Study results and caveats: Clonotypes that were expanded in thyroid above 0.001 mostly appeared in blood too.

Fresh peripheral blood, more than 9 ml, yielded the PBMCs. Trimming pared 5 bases from V and 1 base from J, leaving 8 bases between. This CDR3 region has 13 residues. CDR1 is SGHTA, CDR2 FQGTGA, per germline. Researchers amplified the TCR beta CDR3 regions from RNA transcripts. During a first-round RT-PCR of the TCR CDR3, the HTBI primer set was used. TCRdb re-called the multiplex PCR reads through MiXCR, storing one row per CDR3 protein. The sample includes hundreds of thousands of distinct CDR3 sequences, around 39% of them seen just once. A note on this clonotype: The antigen is not known. A much larger clone lies a single base off, so this may be a read error.

What was sequenced was blood. The clonotype was recovered from a man in his late teens or twenties with Graves' hyperthyroidism. J is TRBJ1-1 and V is TRBV7-3; D is possibly TRBD1 (5 bases). The CDR3 reads CASSADTNTEAFF. In DNA form, the CDR3 reads TGTGCCAGCAGCGCGGACACGAACACTGAAGCTTTCTTT.